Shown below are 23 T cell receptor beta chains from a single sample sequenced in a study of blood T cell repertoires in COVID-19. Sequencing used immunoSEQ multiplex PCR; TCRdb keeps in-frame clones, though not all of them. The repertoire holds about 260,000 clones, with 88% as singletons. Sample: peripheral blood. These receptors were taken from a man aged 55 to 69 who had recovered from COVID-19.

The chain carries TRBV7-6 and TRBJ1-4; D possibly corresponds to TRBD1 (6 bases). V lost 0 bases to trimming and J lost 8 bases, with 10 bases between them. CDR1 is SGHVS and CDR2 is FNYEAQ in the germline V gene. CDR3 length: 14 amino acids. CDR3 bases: TGTGCCAGCAGCTTAGCAATCCAGGGGGAAAAACTGTTTTTT. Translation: CASSLAIQGEKLFF.

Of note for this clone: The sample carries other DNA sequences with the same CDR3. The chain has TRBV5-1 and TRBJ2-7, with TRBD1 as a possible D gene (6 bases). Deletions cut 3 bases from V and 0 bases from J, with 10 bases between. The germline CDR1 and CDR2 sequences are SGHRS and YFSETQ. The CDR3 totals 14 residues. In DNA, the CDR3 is TGCGCCAGCAGCTCTACAGGGTCCTCCTACGAGCAGTACTTC. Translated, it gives CASSSTGSSYEQYF.

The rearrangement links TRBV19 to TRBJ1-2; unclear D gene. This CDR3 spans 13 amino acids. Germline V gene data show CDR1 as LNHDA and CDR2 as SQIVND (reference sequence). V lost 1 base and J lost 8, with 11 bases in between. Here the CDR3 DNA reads TGTGCCAGTAGTATAGTCAAAGGGAGGGGCTACACCTTC. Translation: CASSIVKGRGYTF.

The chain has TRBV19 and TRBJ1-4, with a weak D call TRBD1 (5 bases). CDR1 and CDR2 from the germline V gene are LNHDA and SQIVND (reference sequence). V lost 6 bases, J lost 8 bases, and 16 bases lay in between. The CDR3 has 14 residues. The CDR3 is CASRLGGFGEKLFF. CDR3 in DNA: TGTGCCAGTAGGTTGGGGGGATTTGGAGAAAAACTGTTTTTT. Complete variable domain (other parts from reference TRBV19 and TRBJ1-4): DGGITQSPKYLFRKEGQNVTLSCEQNLNHDAMYWYRQDPGQGLRLIYYSQIVNDFQKGDIAEGYSVSREKKESFPLTVTSAQKNPTAFYLCASRLGGFGEKLFFGSGTQLSVL.

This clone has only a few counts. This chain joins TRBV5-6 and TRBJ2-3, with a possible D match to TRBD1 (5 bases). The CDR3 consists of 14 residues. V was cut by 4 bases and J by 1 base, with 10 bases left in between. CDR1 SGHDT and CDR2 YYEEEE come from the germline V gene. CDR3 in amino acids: CASSIRVGTDTQYF. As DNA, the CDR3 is TGTGCCAGCAGCATCAGGGTGGGCACAGATACGCAGTATTTT.

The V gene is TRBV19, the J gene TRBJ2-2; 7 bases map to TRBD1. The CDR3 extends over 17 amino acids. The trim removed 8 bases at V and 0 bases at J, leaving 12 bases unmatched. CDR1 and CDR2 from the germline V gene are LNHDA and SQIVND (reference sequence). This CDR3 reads CASLKPGQTANTGELFF. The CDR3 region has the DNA TGTGCCAGTCTGAAACCGGGACAGACCGCGAACACCGGGGAGCTGTTTTTT. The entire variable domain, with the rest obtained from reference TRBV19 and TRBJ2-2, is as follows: DGGITQSPKYLFRKEGQNVTLSCEQNLNHDAMYWYRQDPGQGLRLIYYSQIVNDFQKGDIAEGYSVSREKKESFPLTVTSAQKNPTAFYLCASLKPGQTANTGELFFGEGSRLTVL.

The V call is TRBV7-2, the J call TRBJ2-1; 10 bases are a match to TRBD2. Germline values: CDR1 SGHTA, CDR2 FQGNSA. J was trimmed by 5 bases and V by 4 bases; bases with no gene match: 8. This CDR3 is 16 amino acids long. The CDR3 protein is CASSSLGSGGDNEQFF. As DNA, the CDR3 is TGTGCCAGCAGCTCCCTGGGGAGCGGGGGGGACAATGAGCAGTTCTTC.

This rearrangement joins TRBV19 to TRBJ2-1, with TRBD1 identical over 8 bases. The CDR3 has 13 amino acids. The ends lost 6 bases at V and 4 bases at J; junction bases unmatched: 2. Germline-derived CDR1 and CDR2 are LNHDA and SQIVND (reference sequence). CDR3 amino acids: CASRRTGYNEQFF. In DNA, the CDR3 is TGTGCCAGTAGGAGGACAGGGTACAATGAGCAGTTCTTC.

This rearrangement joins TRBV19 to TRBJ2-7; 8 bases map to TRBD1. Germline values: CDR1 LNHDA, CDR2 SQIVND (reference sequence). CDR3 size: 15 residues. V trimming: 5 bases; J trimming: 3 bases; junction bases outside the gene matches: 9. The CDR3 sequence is CASSPRTGMIYEQYF. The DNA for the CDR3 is TGTGCCAGTAGTCCACGGACAGGGATGATCTACGAGCAGTACTTC.

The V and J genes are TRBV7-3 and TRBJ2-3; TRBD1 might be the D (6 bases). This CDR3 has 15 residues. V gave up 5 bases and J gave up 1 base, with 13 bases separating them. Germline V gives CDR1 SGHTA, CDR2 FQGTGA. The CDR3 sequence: CASSLGAGGTDTQYF. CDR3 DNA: TGTGCCAGCAGCCTGGGGGCGGGTGGCACAGATACGCAGTATTTT.

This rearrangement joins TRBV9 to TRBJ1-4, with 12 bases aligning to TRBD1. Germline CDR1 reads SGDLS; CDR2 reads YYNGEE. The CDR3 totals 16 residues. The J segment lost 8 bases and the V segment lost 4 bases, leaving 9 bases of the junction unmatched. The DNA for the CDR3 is TGTGCCAGCAGCTCACATGCCGGGACAGGGGGCGAAAAACTGTTTTTT. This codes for CASSSHAGTGGEKLFF.

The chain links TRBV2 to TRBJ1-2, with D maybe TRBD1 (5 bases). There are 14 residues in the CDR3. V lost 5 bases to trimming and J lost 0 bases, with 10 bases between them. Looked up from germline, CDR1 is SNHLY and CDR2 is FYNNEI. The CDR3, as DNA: TGTGCCAGCAGTAGACAGAAAGCTAACTATGGCTACACCTTC. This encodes CASSRQKANYGYTF.

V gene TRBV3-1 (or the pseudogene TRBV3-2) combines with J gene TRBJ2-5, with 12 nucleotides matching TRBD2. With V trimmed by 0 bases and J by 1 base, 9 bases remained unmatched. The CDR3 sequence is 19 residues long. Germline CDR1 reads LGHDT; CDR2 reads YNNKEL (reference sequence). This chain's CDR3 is CASSQERPSGGVSQETQYF. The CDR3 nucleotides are TGTGCCAGCAGCCAAGAAAGGCCTAGCGGGGGGGTGTCCCAAGAGACCCAGTACTTC.

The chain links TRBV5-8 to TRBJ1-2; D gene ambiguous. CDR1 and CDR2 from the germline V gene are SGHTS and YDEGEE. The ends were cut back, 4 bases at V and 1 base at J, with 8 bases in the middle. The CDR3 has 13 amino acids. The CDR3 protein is CASSLEVNYGYTF. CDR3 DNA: TGTGCCAGCAGCCTAGAGGTTAACTATGGCTACACCTTC.

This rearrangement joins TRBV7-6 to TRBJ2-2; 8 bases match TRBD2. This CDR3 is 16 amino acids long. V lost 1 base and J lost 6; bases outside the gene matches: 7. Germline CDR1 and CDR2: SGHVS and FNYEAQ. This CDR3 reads CASSLGTSGLAGELFF. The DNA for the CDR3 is TGTGCCAGCAGCTTAGGAACTAGCGGTTTGGCCGGGGAGCTGTTTTTT.

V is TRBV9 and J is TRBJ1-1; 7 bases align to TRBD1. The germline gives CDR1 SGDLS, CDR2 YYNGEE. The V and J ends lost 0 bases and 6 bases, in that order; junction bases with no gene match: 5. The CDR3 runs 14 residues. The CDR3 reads CASSVEGTVSEAFF. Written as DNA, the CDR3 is TGTGCCAGCAGCGTAGAAGGGACAGTTTCTGAAGCTTTCTTT.

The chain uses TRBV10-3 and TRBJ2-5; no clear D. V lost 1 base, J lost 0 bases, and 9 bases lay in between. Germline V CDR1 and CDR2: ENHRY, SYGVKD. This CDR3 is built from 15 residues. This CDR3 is CAISELAEYQETQYF. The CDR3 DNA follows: TGTGCCATCAGTGAGTTGGCGGAGTACCAAGAGACCCAGTACTTC.

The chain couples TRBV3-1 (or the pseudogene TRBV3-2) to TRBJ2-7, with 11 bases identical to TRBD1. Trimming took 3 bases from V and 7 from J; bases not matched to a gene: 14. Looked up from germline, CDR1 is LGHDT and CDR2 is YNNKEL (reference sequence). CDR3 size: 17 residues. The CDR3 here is CASSHLQKDRGLNEQYF. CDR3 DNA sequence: TGTGCCAGCAGCCATCTTCAAAAGGACAGGGGGCTCAATGAGCAGTACTTC.

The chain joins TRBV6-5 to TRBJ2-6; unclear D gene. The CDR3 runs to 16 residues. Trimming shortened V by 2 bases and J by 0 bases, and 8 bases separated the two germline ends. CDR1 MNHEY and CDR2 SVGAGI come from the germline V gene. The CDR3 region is CASSYTDASGANVLTF. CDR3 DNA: TGTGCCAGCAGTTACACAGACGCCTCTGGGGCCAACGTCCTGACTTTC.

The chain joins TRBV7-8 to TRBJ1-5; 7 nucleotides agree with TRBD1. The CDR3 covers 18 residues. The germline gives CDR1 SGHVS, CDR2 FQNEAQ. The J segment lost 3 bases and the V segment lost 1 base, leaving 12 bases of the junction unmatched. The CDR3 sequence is CASSLGRGQARDNQPQHF. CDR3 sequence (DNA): TGTGCCAGCAGCTTAGGTAGGGGGCAGGCCCGGGACAATCAGCCCCAGCATTTT.

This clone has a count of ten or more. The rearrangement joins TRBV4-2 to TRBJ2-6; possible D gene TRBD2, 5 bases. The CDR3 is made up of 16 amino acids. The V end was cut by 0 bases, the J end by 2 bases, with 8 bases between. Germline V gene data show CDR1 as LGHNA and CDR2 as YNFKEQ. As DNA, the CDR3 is TGTGCCAGCAGCCAAGACTCTAGCACTGGGGCCAACGTCCTGACTTTC. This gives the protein CASSQDSSTGANVLTF.

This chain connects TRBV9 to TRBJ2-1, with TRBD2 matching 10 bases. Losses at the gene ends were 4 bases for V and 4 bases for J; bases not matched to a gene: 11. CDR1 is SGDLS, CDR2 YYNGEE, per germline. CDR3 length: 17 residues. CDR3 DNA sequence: TGTGCCAGCAGCACCGGCCGAACTAGCGGGGCGTACAATGAGCAGTTCTTC. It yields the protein CASSTGRTSGAYNEQFF.

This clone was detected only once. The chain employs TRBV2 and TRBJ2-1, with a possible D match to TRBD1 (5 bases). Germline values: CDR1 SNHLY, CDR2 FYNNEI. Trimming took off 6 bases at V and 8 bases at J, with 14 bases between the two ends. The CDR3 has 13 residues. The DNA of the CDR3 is TGTGCCAGCAGGTGGGCAGGGTTGGATGAGCAGTTCTTC. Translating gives CASRWAGLDEQFF.